This T cell receptor (beta chain) was obtained from a study of blood T cell repertoires in COVID-19. Libraries were prepared by immunoSEQ multiplex PCR; TCRdb keeps only in-frame clonotypes and omits some of them. The data show 250,000 to 400,000 clones, less than 85% seen once. The germline gives CDR1 MNHEY, CDR2 SVGAGI. V dropped 6 bases and J dropped 6 bases, with 20 bases sitting between them. The CDR3 is 15 residues long. The clonotype was recovered from a woman in her 30s who had been exposed to COVID-19. This chain uses TRBV6-5 with TRBJ1-2, with D unclear. The sequenced material came from PBMCs or T cells enriched from blood (not recorded which). DNA of the CDR3: TGTGCCAGCAGCCCCCTAGGCCCCGAAAGCCATGGCTACACCTTC. It is translated as CASSPLGPESHGYTF.